Following are 22 T cell receptor beta chains from one sample sequenced in a study of blood T cell repertoires in COVID-19. Sequenced by immunoSEQ multiplex PCR; TCRdb stores in-frame clones only, minus some. The sample lists some 210,000 clones, approximately 80% seen once, with 3.5% to 5.5% in the top ten. Sequencing was carried out using PBMCs or T cells enriched from blood (not recorded which). These receptors all come from a man aged 25 to 40 with acute COVID-19.

This rearrangement joins TRBV7-9 to TRBJ2-5, with D perhaps TRBD1 (5 bases). V shed 0 bases and J shed 5 bases, with 7 bases lying between them. The CDR3 loop spans 13 amino acids. Germline values: CDR1 SEHNR, CDR2 FQNEAQ (reference sequence). The chain's CDR3 is CASSLAGAETQYF. The CDR3 nucleotides read TGTGCCAGCAGCTTAGCAGGGGCCGAGACCCAGTACTTC.

The rearrangement links TRBV19 to TRBJ2-1; D unresolved. V was trimmed by 5 bases and J by 7 bases, leaving 6 bases between them. Germline V gene data show CDR1 as LNHDA and CDR2 as SQIVND (reference sequence). The length of the CDR3 is 11 residues. The chain's CDR3 is CASSLSNEQFF. CDR3 DNA: TGTGCCAGTAGTCTCTCGAATGAGCAGTTCTTC.

The CDR3 loop reads CASSLDGTGFFITEAFF. CDR3 coding DNA: TGTGCCAGCAGCTTGGACGGGACAGGTTTCTTTATCACTGAAGCTTTCTTT. V usage is TRBV5-5 and J usage is TRBJ1-1; the match to TRBD1 covers 8 bases. Germline V gene data show CDR1 as SGHKS and CDR2 as YYEKEE (reference sequence). The CDR3 extends over 17 amino acids. Trimming cost V 0 bases and J 4 bases; bases outside gene matches: 11.

The chain recombines TRBV10-3 with TRBJ2-7, with D perhaps matching TRBD1 (7 bases). The CDR3 runs to 12 residues. Trimming removed 9 bases from V and 0 bases from J, with 9 bases in between. CDR1 and CDR2 (germline): ENHRY, SYGVKD. The chain's CDR3 is CAMRDSSYEQYF. The DNA for the CDR3 is TGTGCCATGCGGGACAGCTCCTACGAGCAGTACTTC.

The chain recombines TRBV6-5 with TRBJ2-5, with 11 positions matching TRBD2. V trimming: 5 bases; J trimming: 5 bases; junction bases outside the gene matches: 7. The CDR3 runs to 15 residues. The germline V gene encodes CDR1 MNHEY and CDR2 SVGAGI. In DNA, the CDR3 is TGTGCCAGCAGTAATAGCGGGGGGGCCTTCGAGACCCAGTACTTC. This sequence encodes CASSNSGGAFETQYF.

This clone was seen many times. The rearrangement joins TRBV7-6 to TRBJ1-1; a weak D match, TRBD1 (5 bases). V was clipped by 6 bases and J by 1 base, with 24 bases between them. The CDR3 covers 18 residues. The germline gives CDR1 SGHVS, CDR2 FNYEAQ. The CDR3 sequence: CASSYTPRDGVRNTEAFF. In nucleotides, the CDR3 is TGTGCCAGCAGTTACACCCCCAGGGATGGGGTCCGGAACACTGAAGCTTTCTTT.

The V call is TRBV6-2 or TRBV6-3, the J call TRBJ1-1, with D unresolved. Germline V lookup: CDR1 MNHEY, CDR2 SVGEGT. The CDR3 is 12 residues long. The V end was cut by 0 bases, the J end by 7 bases, with 6 bases between. CDR3 coding DNA: TGTGCCAGCAGTTACTCGAGGATTGAAGCTTTCTTT. It specifies CASSYSRIEAFF.

The rearrangement links TRBV30 to TRBJ1-3; a possible D gene is TRBD1 (6 bases). The CDR3 has 17 residues. CDR1 GTSNPN and CDR2 SVGIG come from the germline V gene (reference sequence). V lost 2 bases and J lost 0, with 17 bases in between. The CDR3 spells CAWSIFGGGLSGNTIYF. The CDR3 coding sequence is TGTGCCTGGAGTATTTTCGGGGGGGGCCTCTCTGGAAACACCATATATTTT.

This clone was seen more than once but under ten times. The DNA for the CDR3 is TGTGCCAGCAGCCCAGGGCAGAATAGCAATCAGCCCCAGCATTTT. Its translation: CASSPGQNSNQPQHF. V gene TRBV11-2 combines with J gene TRBJ1-5; D might be TRBD1 (5 bases). The germline V gene has CDR1 SGHAT and CDR2 FQNNGV. V lost 5 bases and J 0 bases, leaving 11 bases between the germline ends. The CDR3 sequence is 15 residues long.

This clone was counted between two and nine times. This rearrangement joins TRBV10-1 to TRBJ2-5, with 7 bases fitting TRBD2. The V gene's germline CDR1 is WNHNN and CDR2 SYGVQD (reference sequence). V trimming: 3 bases; J trimming: 11 bases; junction bases outside the gene matches: 12. The CDR3 runs to 14 residues. CDR3 sequence reads: CASSDTGTNEPQYF. DNA of the CDR3: TGCGCCAGCAGTGATACCGGGACTAACGAGCCTCAGTACTTC.

The rearrangement uses TRBV11-2 and TRBJ1-5; a possible D gene is TRBD1 (6 bases). Germline CDR1 reads SGHAT; CDR2 reads FQNNGV. This CDR3 comprises 16 residues. Trimming cost V 0 bases and J 6 bases, with 15 bases left between them. The CDR3 loop is CASSLDGDIPGQPQHF. The CDR3 nucleotides read TGTGCCAGCAGCTTAGATGGGGACATTCCGGGTCAGCCCCAGCATTTT.

V gene TRBV9 combines with J gene TRBJ2-2, with D tentatively TRBD1 (5 bases). Deletions cut 3 bases from V and 1 base from J, with 7 bases between. Germline CDR1 SGDLS, CDR2 YYNGEE. The CDR3 is 14 residues long. The CDR3 sequence: CASSETGNTGELFF. The CDR3 DNA reads TGTGCCAGCAGCGAAACAGGGAACACCGGGGAGCTGTTTTTT. The full variable domain, rest sourced from reference TRBV9 and TRBJ2-2, is DSGVTQTPKHLITATGQRVTLRCSPRSGDLSVYWYQQSLDQGLQFLIQYYNGEERAKGNILERFSAQQFPDLHSELNLSSLELGDSALYFCASSETGNTGELFFGEGSRLTVL.

This chain uses TRBV19 with TRBJ1-5, with D uncertain. The germline V and J ends were trimmed by 4 bases and 0 bases, with 10 bases remaining between them. The germline gives CDR1 LNHDA, CDR2 SQIVND (reference sequence). The CDR3 is made up of 15 amino acids. CDR3 residues: CASSTQVYSNQPQHF. The CDR3 DNA reads TGTGCCAGTAGTACTCAGGTCTATAGCAATCAGCCCCAGCATTTT.

This clone was seen once. The rearrangement joins TRBV15 to TRBJ2-5; TRBD2 matches 7 bases. The CDR3 has 15 residues. The junction had 7 bases not matched to a gene; V was cut back by 5 bases and J by 1 base. CDR1 and CDR2 from the germline V gene are LNHNV and YYDKDF (reference sequence). The CDR3 is CATSPWGGSQETQYF. The CDR3 DNA reads TGTGCCACCAGCCCCTGGGGGGGGAGCCAAGAGACCCAGTACTTC.

The chain combines TRBV2 with TRBJ1-1; no reliable D call. The CDR3 extends over 17 amino acids. V lost 3 bases and J lost 4, with 21 bases in between. The V gene's germline CDR1 is SNHLY and CDR2 FYNNEI. Written as DNA, the CDR3 is TGTGCCAGCAGTGAGGCGCAGGACCCCCGGGGAGCCACTGAAGCTTTCTTT. Amino acids: CASSEAQDPRGATEAFF.

V and J are TRBV27 and TRBJ1-4, with a possible D match to TRBD1 (5 bases). This CDR3 has 21 amino acids. Germline V gives CDR1 MNHEY, CDR2 SMNVEV (reference sequence). V shed 3 bases and J shed 0 bases, with 26 bases lying between them. The CDR3 coding sequence is TGTGCCAGCAGTTTTTTGGGGCCCGAAAGGTTTTCAGAGGCAACTAATGAAAAACTGTTTTTT. This translates into CASSFLGPERFSEATNEKLFF.

The chain has TRBV3-1 (or the pseudogene TRBV3-2) and TRBJ2-7; possible D gene TRBD2, 7 bases. The CDR3 consists of 15 residues. Germline CDR1 is LGHDT and CDR2 is YNNKEL (reference sequence). Trimming removed 3 bases from V and 2 bases from J, with 14 bases in between. The CDR3 spells CASSQGASGTYEQYF. The CDR3 DNA follows: TGTGCCAGCAGCCAGGGGGCTAGCGGCACCTACGAGCAGTACTTC.

The genes are TRBV30 and TRBJ2-3, with D uncertain. V gave up 5 bases and J gave up 2 bases, with 5 bases separating them. The CDR3 is made up of 11 amino acids. Germline loops: CDR1 GTSNPN, CDR2 SVGIG (reference sequence). CDR3 loop: CAWAFTDTQYF. The DNA of the CDR3 is TGTGCCTGGGCTTTCACAGATACGCAGTATTTT.

For this clone: Here the CDR3 omits its conserved ending phenylalanine or tryptophan, so a read error is the likely source. Because the CDR3's place on the DNA is in doubt, the DNA is left out and the CDR3 is given as listed by TCRdb. The rearrangement joins TRBV21-1 to TRBJ1-1. TRBV21-1 corresponds to a pseudogene. The CDR3 is 14 amino acids in total, end residues counted. CDR3 sequence: CASSKGEGPNEGPL.

This clone was found a few times. The J gene is TRBJ1-1, the V gene TRBV5-1; 8 nucleotides agree with TRBD1. Germline V gene sequence: CDR1 SGHRS, CDR2 YFSETQ. The CDR3 spans 16 residues. The ends lost 3 bases at V and 5 bases at J; junction bases unmatched: 12. The CDR3 sequence is CASSWEKSQGGTEAFF. As DNA, the CDR3 is TGCGCCAGCAGCTGGGAGAAGTCACAGGGGGGGACTGAAGCTTTCTTT.

This clone has more than one count but fewer than ten. J is TRBJ2-5 and V is TRBV5-1; 11 bases agree with TRBD2. Per germline, CDR1 SGHRS and CDR2 YFSETQ. Trimming at V came to 2 bases and at J to 7 bases, leaving 7 bases not matched to a gene. The CDR3 sequence is 15 residues long. CDR3: CASSFLAGGTGTQYF. CDR3 nucleotides: TGCGCCAGCAGCTTCCTAGCGGGGGGAACGGGGACCCAGTACTTC. The whole variable domain, filled in from reference TRBV5-1 and TRBJ2-5, reads KAGVTQTPRYLIKTRGQQVTLSCSPISGHRSVSWYQQTPGQGLQFLFEYFSETQRNKGNFPGRFSGRQFSNSRSEMNVSTLELGDSALYLCASSFLAGGTGTQYFGPGTRLLVL.

DNA of the CDR3: TGTGCCAGCAGTGGACAAGGGTCCGATTCACCCCTCCACTTT. It yields the protein CASSGQGSDSPLHF. The chain has TRBV28 and TRBJ1-6, with D perhaps matching TRBD1 (5 bases). The CDR3 length is 14 residues. Trimming cost V 5 bases and J 8 bases, with 13 bases left between them. The germline V gene encodes CDR1 MDHEN and CDR2 SYDVKM.